The 26 T cell receptor beta chains below all came from one sample that was sequenced in a study of vaccination effects on CD4 cells after COVID-19. Only in-frame clones appear in the TCRdb table, and some are missing; sequencing was by immunoSEQ multiplex PCR. The table records roughly 52,000 clones, roughly 70% of them present only once. Pools of viral peptides were used by the ViraFEST assay to expand antigen-specific CD4+ T cells ahead of sequencing. When around 10 days of culture had elapsed, CD4+ T cells were isolated. Nobody among the vaccine recipients had prior SARS-CoV-2 infection (nucleocapsid antibodies were negative). No antigen has been assigned to these receptors. Sample: CD4+ T cells from PBMCs cultured with SARS-CoV-2 spike peptides, taken before COVID-19 vaccination. Every receptor here comes from a human donor who received a COVID-19 vaccine.

The rearrangement uses TRBV3-1 (or the pseudogene TRBV3-2) and TRBJ1-2; unclear D gene. Germline loops: CDR1 LGHDT, CDR2 YNNKEL (reference sequence). The CDR3 totals 12 residues. The germline V and J ends were trimmed by 3 bases and 6 bases, with 8 bases remaining between them. The CDR3 reads CASSQLTDGYTF. In nucleotides, the CDR3 is TGTGCCAGCAGCCAGCTCACGGATGGCTACACCTTC.

The chain has TRBV27 and TRBJ2-4, with 7 nucleotides matching TRBD2. Germline CDR1 is MNHEY and CDR2 is SMNVEV (reference sequence). Unmatched junction bases numbered 8, after V lost 3 bases and J lost 0 bases. The CDR3 is 17 residues long. The CDR3 loop reads CASSLGGTTVAKNIQYF. CDR3 coding DNA: TGTGCCAGCAGTTTGGGGGGGACCACAGTAGCCAAAAACATTCAGTACTTC.

This chain links TRBV13 with TRBJ1-5; 7 bases agree with TRBD1. V was pared by 5 bases and J by 2 bases, with 3 bases of the junction left unmatched. CDR1 is PRHDT and CDR2 is FYEKMQ in the germline V gene (reference sequence). The CDR3 contains 14 residues. CDR3 residues: CASSRQGGNQPQHF. CDR3 nucleotides: TGTGCCAGCAGCCGTCAGGGGGGCAATCAGCCCCAGCATTTT.

This rearrangement joins TRBV19 to TRBJ2-7; 9 bases align to TRBD1. Germline CDR1 LNHDA, CDR2 SQIVND (reference sequence). The CDR3 sequence is 15 residues long. V lost 6 bases to trimming and J lost 0 bases; unmatched junction nucleotides: 6. In nucleotides, the CDR3 is TGTGCCAGTAGAATGGGACAGGGTAGCTCCTACGAGCAGTACTTC. Translating gives CASRMGQGSSYEQYF.

This chain links TRBV5-8 with TRBJ1-5; no definite D call. The CDR3 length is 17 residues. V lost 2 bases and J 0 bases, leaving 15 bases between the germline ends. Per the germline V gene, CDR1 is SGHTS and CDR2 is YDEGEE. The chain's CDR3 is CASSFRGGSYSNQPQHF. The CDR3 bases are TGTGCCAGCAGCTTCCGCGGCGGATCATATAGCAATCAGCCCCAGCATTTT. Together with reference TRBV5-8 and TRBJ1-5, the CDR3 gives the full variable domain: EAGVTQSPTHLIKTRGQQATLRCSPISGHTSVYWYQQALGLGLQFLLWYDEGEERNRGNFPPRFSGRQFPNYSSELNVNALELEDSALYLCASSFRGGSYSNQPQHFGDGTRLSIL.

About this clone itself: Other DNA sequences in the same sample also yield this CDR3. The rearrangement uses TRBV7-8 and TRBJ1-5; D not resolved. CDR1 and CDR2 from the germline V gene are SGHVS and FQNEAQ. Trimming removed 1 base from V and 2 bases from J, with 6 bases in between. CDR3 length: 14 amino acids. The CDR3 loop is CASSLGSRNQPQHF. As DNA, the CDR3 is TGTGCCAGCAGCTTAGGTAGCCGCAATCAGCCCCAGCATTTT. Using reference TRBV7-8 and TRBJ1-5 for the parts outside the CDR3, the full variable domain is GAGVSQSPRYKVAKRGQDVALRCDPISGHVSLFWYQQALGQGPEFLTYFQNEAQLDKSGLPSDRFFAERPEGSVSTLKIQRTQQEDSAVYLCASSLGSRNQPQHFGDGTRLSIL.

The chain joins TRBV7-2 to TRBJ1-2, with D unresolved. The V and J ends lost 0 bases and 6 bases respectively, with 14 bases between them. CDR1 and CDR2 (germline): SGHTA, FQGNSA. The CDR3 is made up of 15 amino acids. The DNA of the CDR3 is TGTGCCAGCAGCTTAGCGGCAGGTCAACTGGATGGCTACACCTTC. Residues: CASSLAAGQLDGYTF. Drawing the rest from reference TRBV7-2 and TRBJ1-2, the complete variable domain is GAGVSQSPSNKVTEKGKDVELRCDPISGHTALYWYRQSLGQGLEFLIYFQGNSAPDKSGLPSDRFSAERTGGSVSTLTIQRTQQEDSAVYLCASSLAAGQLDGYTFGSGTRLTVV.

The chain combines TRBV4-1 with TRBJ1-5; D remains ambiguous. Trimming took 0 bases from V and 2 from J, leaving 8 bases between them. The CDR3 spans 15 residues. Germline assignment: CDR1 MGHRA and CDR2 YSYEKL. The CDR3 region has the DNA TGCGCCAGCAGCCAAGATGGGCAGGGCAATCAGCCCCAGCATTTT. Its protein product is CASSQDGQGNQPQHF.

The chain employs TRBV15 and TRBJ1-4; no definite D call. CDR3 size: 13 residues. Germline loops: CDR1 LNHNV, CDR2 YYDKDF (reference sequence). With 1 base removed from V and 8 bases from J, the gap between germline ends came to 8 bases. The CDR3 DNA follows: TGTGCCACCAGCAGAGCCGGCTTAGAAAAACTGTTTTTT. It encodes CATSRAGLEKLFF. The full variable domain, its missing parts supplied by reference TRBV15 and TRBJ1-4, is DAMVIQNPRYQVTQFGKPVTLSCSQTLNHNVMYWYQQKSSQAPKLLFHYYDKDFNNEADTPDNFQSRRPNTSFCFLDIRSPGLGDTAMYLCATSRAGLEKLFFGSGTQLSVL.

V and J are TRBV11-2 and TRBJ1-1; D is unresolved. This CDR3 is built from 13 residues. V was cut by 5 bases and J by 0 bases, with 7 bases left in between. The germline V gene has CDR1 SGHAT and CDR2 FQNNGV. CDR3 in amino acids: CASSPDLNTEAFF. CDR3 coding DNA: TGTGCCAGCAGCCCGGACCTGAACACTGAAGCTTTCTTT.

The rearrangement uses TRBV28 and TRBJ1-4; D perhaps matches TRBD1 (5 bases). Germline CDR1 and CDR2: MDHEN and SYDVKM. Trimming shortened V by 4 bases and J by 6 bases, and 12 bases separated the two germline ends. This CDR3 region has 14 residues. CDR3: CASSSYPGHEKLFF. Written as DNA, the CDR3 is TGTGCCAGCAGTTCATATCCGGGACATGAAAAACTGTTTTTT.

Within the sample, this clone is medium-sized. The identical CDR3 is also encoded by other nucleotide sequences in the sample. CDR3 in amino acids: CASSFRRNTEAFF. The CDR3 region has the DNA TGTGCCAGCAGTTTCCGGCGGAACACTGAAGCTTTCTTT. The chain has TRBV28 and TRBJ1-1; D is uncertain. V was shortened by 3 bases and J by 1 base, with 6 bases between the two germline ends. The CDR3 contains 13 residues. Germline-derived CDR1 and CDR2 are MDHEN and SYDVKM.

The genes are TRBV25-1 and TRBJ2-7; maybe TRBD1 (5 bases). From germline, CDR1 is MGHDK and CDR2 SYGVNS. CDR3 size: 16 residues. V dropped 3 bases and J dropped 5 bases, with 20 bases sitting between them. The CDR3 DNA is TGTGCCAGCAGTGAGTCAGGGAAGGGGTCAAGCCACGAGCAGTACTTC. Protein: CASSESGKGSSHEQYF.

The V call is TRBV5-1, the J call TRBJ2-7; TRBD2 might be the D (5 bases). Trimming removed 3 bases at V and 4 bases at J, with 14 bases between. Germline V gene sequence: CDR1 SGHRS, CDR2 YFSETQ. The CDR3 contains 14 residues. CDR3 sequence: CASSSDEGLYEQYF. CDR3 coding DNA: TGCGCCAGCAGCTCGGACGAGGGATTGTACGAGCAGTACTTC.

The chain has TRBV28 and TRBJ1-3, with a weak D call TRBD1 (6 bases). The V end lost 5 bases, the J end lost 3 bases, and 11 bases lay between the germline ends. There are 14 residues in the CDR3. Germline V gene lookup returns CDR1 MDHEN and CDR2 SYDVKM. The CDR3 region has the DNA TGTGCCAGCAGTACAGGGTTTTTTGGAAACACCATATATTTT. The encoded protein is CASSTGFFGNTIYF.

This clone was seen a handful of times. Other nucleotide sequences from this sample produce the same CDR3. The chain is built from TRBV7-2 and TRBJ1-4; D is ambiguous. Trimming cost V 1 base and J 4 bases, with 4 bases left between them. Germline CDR1 and CDR2: SGHTA and FQGNSA. This CDR3 contains 13 residues. CDR3 nucleotides: TGTGCCAGCAGCTTAGAACTTAATGAAAAACTGTTTTTT. As protein: CASSLELNEKLFF.

The chain employs TRBV7-9 and TRBJ2-1; 9 bases align to TRBD1. This CDR3 spans 14 amino acids. J was trimmed by 7 bases and V by 1 base; bases with no gene match: 2. Looked up from germline, CDR1 is SEHNR and CDR2 is FQNEAQ (reference sequence). In nucleotides, the CDR3 is TGTGCCAGCAGCTTAGACAGGGGGCGTAATGAGCAGTTCTTC. This gives the protein CASSLDRGRNEQFF.

This clone has more than one count but fewer than ten. The chain carries TRBV6-2 or TRBV6-3 and TRBJ2-2; no definite D call. The CDR3 contains 14 residues. Between the trimmed V and J ends, which lost 3 bases and 3 bases, there was a span of 8 bases. Germline CDR1 MNHEY, CDR2 SVGEGT. CDR3 in DNA: TGTGCCAGCAGTTATGCGTACGACACCGGGGAGCTGTTTTTT. It yields the protein CASSYAYDTGELFF.

DNA for the CDR3: TGTGCCAGCAGCCAAGGAACTAGCTGGTACTTC. This translates into CASSQGTSWYF. V gene TRBV3-1 (or the pseudogene TRBV3-2) combines with J gene TRBJ2-5; maybe TRBD2 (6 bases). This CDR3 has 11 residues. Germline CDR1 reads LGHDT; CDR2 reads YNNKEL (reference sequence). Trimming left V 1 base short and J 13 bases short, with 10 bases between.

This chain links TRBV5-1 with TRBJ2-5; possible D gene TRBD2, 5 bases. Germline CDR1 SGHRS, CDR2 YFSETQ. The V and J ends lost 5 bases and 4 bases respectively, with 9 bases between them. The CDR3 is 12 amino acids. The CDR3 region is CASRGSGETQYF. The CDR3 DNA follows: TGCGCCAGCAGGGGGAGTGGAGAGACCCAGTACTTC.

V and J are TRBV18 and TRBJ1-5, with 7 bases aligning to TRBD1. CDR3 size: 15 residues. CDR1 is KGHSH and CDR2 is LQKENI in the germline V gene. J was trimmed by 0 bases and V by 3 bases; bases with no gene match: 2. In DNA form, the CDR3 reads TGTGCCAGCTCACCCACAGGGGCTAGCAATCAGCCCCAGCATTTT. Translating it yields CASSPTGASNQPQHF.

This clone was counted a few times. The V and J genes are TRBV19 and TRBJ1-1; D unresolved. Germline V lookup: CDR1 LNHDA, CDR2 SQIVND (reference sequence). V lost 3 bases to trimming and J lost 7 bases, with 12 bases between them. This CDR3 is built from 13 residues. CDR3 nucleotides: TGTGCCAGTAGTATGCGCAGTCAACTTGAAGCTTTCTTT. Its translation is CASSMRSQLEAFF.

The chain joins TRBV15 to TRBJ1-5; TRBD1 might be the D (5 bases). CDR1 is LNHNV and CDR2 is YYDKDF in the germline V gene (reference sequence). This CDR3 spans 17 amino acids. The germline V and J ends were trimmed by 4 bases and 1 base, with 17 bases remaining between them. The CDR3 loop reads CATSNLGEVASNQPQHF. In DNA, the CDR3 is TGTGCCACCAGCAATTTAGGGGAGGTAGCGAGCAATCAGCCCCAGCATTTT. The whole variable domain, filled in from reference TRBV15 and TRBJ1-5, reads DAMVIQNPRYQVTQFGKPVTLSCSQTLNHNVMYWYQQKSSQAPKLLFHYYDKDFNNEADTPDNFQSRRPNTSFCFLDIRSPGLGDTAMYLCATSNLGEVASNQPQHFGDGTRLSIL.

The chain recombines TRBV25-1 with TRBJ1-1, with D maybe TRBD1 (5 bases). From germline, CDR1 is MGHDK and CDR2 SYGVNS. The CDR3 contains 13 residues. V lost 4 bases to trimming and J lost 10 bases, with 16 bases between them. This CDR3 is CASSGGTGRSAFF. CDR3 sequence (DNA): TGTGCCAGCAGTGGCGGGACGGGCAGATCAGCTTTCTTT.

The CDR3 loop reads CASSVLLGGGYNEQFF. The CDR3 coding sequence is TGTGCCAGCAGCGTCCTCCTCGGGGGTGGCTACAATGAGCAGTTCTTC. The V call is TRBV9, the J call TRBJ2-1; tentatively, D is TRBD2 (6 bases). Deletions cut 2 bases from V and 3 bases from J, with 15 bases between. This CDR3 region has 16 residues. The germline gives CDR1 SGDLS, CDR2 YYNGEE. The complete variable domain, with remaining parts taken from reference TRBV9 and TRBJ2-1, reads DSGVTQTPKHLITATGQRVTLRCSPRSGDLSVYWYQQSLDQGLQFLIQYYNGEERAKGNILERFSAQQFPDLHSELNLSSLELGDSALYFCASSVLLGGGYNEQFFGPGTRLTVL.

J is TRBJ1-2 and V is TRBV5-4, with 10 bases lining up with TRBD1. In germline, CDR1 is SGHNT, CDR2 YYREEE (reference sequence). Trimming cost V 0 bases and J 5 bases; bases outside gene matches: 4. The CDR3 sequence is 15 residues long. CDR3: CASSLGGQGGYGYTF. The DNA of the CDR3 is TGTGCCAGCAGCTTGGGAGGACAGGGGGGTTATGGCTACACCTTC.